The rows below give T cell receptor beta chains drawn from one sample of a study of CD8+ T cells in alopecia areata. Generated by immunoSEQ multiplex PCR, the TCRdb table keeps only in-frame clones and is missing some. Of about 82,000 clones in the sample, roughly 51% are singletons; the top ten hold roughly 6%. Sequencing used NKG2D-high CD8+ T cells sorted from blood. The source is a human donor with alopecia areata. Both conserved end residues are part of each CDR3. D genes are given only for firm matches. Not every row has a clone size; where given, it reads once, few, many or a size class.

j_gene: TRBJ1-1; abundance: -; v_gene: TRBV28; d_gene: -; len: 14; CDR3nt: TGTGCCAGCAAGAACGGCCTGATGTACACTGAAGCTTTCTTT; CDR3aa: CASKNGLMYTEAFF
j_gene: TRBJ2-6; abundance: -; v_gene: TRBV27; d_gene: -; len: 16; CDR3nt: TGTGCCAGCAGTTTAGCGGGCCACTCTGGGGCCAACGTCCTGACTTTC; CDR3aa: CASSLAGHSGANVLTF
j_gene: TRBJ1-6; abundance: -; v_gene: TRBV27; d_gene: TRBD1; len: 16; CDR3nt: TGTGCCAGCAGTGGAACAGGGGGCTCCTATAATTCACCCCTCCACTTT; CDR3aa: CASSGTGGSYNSPLHF
j_gene: TRBJ2-5; abundance: -; v_gene: TRBV9; d_gene: TRBD1; len: 15; CDR3nt: TGTGCCAGCAGCACTCACAGGGGCTTTTGGGAGACCCAGTACTTC; CDR3aa: CASSTHRGFWETQYF
j_gene: TRBJ1-4; abundance: -; v_gene: TRBV15; d_gene: TRBD1; len: 12; CDR3nt: TGTGCCACCAGCGAGCGTTGGGGGACAGGAGACTTT; CDR3aa: CATSERWGTGDF
j_gene: TRBJ2-1; abundance: -; v_gene: TRBV4-3; d_gene: -; len: 14; CDR3nt: TGCGCCAGCAGCCAAGAGTACGGCGATACGGAGCAGTTCTTC; CDR3aa: CASSQEYGDTEQFF
j_gene: TRBJ2-1; abundance: -; v_gene: TRBV7-9; d_gene: -; len: 11; CDR3nt: TGTGCCAGCAGCTTTAGCCTTGAGCAGTTCTTC; CDR3aa: CASSFSLEQFF
j_gene: TRBJ2-7; abundance: -; v_gene: TRBV27; d_gene: -; len: 13; CDR3nt: TGTGCCAGCAGTTTAGCTTCCACCTACGAGCAGTACTTC; CDR3aa: CASSLASTYEQYF
j_gene: TRBJ1-2; abundance: few; v_gene: TRBV29-1; d_gene: -; len: 13; CDR3nt: TGCAGCGTCCTAGGGGGGGGTGAAAATGGCTACACCTTC; CDR3aa: CSVLGGGENGYTF
j_gene: TRBJ1-1; abundance: -; v_gene: TRBV29-1; d_gene: -; len: 12; CDR3nt: TGCAGCGTTGAAGAGGAAGACCCTGAAGCTTTCTTT; CDR3aa: CSVEEEDPEAFF
j_gene: TRBJ1-5; abundance: few; v_gene: TRBV19; d_gene: -; len: 14; CDR3nt: TGTGCCAGTAGTACCCCAGGGGTCGGTGAGCCCCAGCATTTT; CDR3aa: CASSTPGVGEPQHF
j_gene: TRBJ1-5; abundance: -; v_gene: TRBV27; d_gene: -; len: 10; CDR3nt: TGTGCCAGCAATGATCAGCCCCAGCATTTT; CDR3aa: CASNDQPQHF
j_gene: TRBJ2-1; abundance: -; v_gene: TRBV27; d_gene: TRBD2; len: 16; CDR3nt: TGTGCCAGCAGTCCCCTCAGCGGGGTATCCTACAATGAGCAGTTCTTC; CDR3aa: CASSPLSGVSYNEQFF
j_gene: TRBJ1-4; abundance: -; v_gene: TRBV6-6; d_gene: -; len: 13; CDR3nt: TGTGCCAGCAGGGCGACAACGGCGGGAAAACTGTTTTTT; CDR3aa: CASRATTAGKLFF
j_gene: TRBJ2-5; abundance: -; v_gene: TRBV29-1; d_gene: -; len: 11; CDR3nt: TGCAGCGCCGGACCAATAGAGACCCAGTACTTC; CDR3aa: CSAGPIETQYF
j_gene: TRBJ1-3; abundance: few; v_gene: TRBV29-1; d_gene: -; len: 13; CDR3nt: TGCAGCGTTGTACAGCCGACTAGAAACACCATATATTTT; CDR3aa: CSVVQPTRNTIYF
j_gene: TRBJ2-3; abundance: -; v_gene: TRBV2; d_gene: -; len: 14; CDR3nt: TGTGCCAGCAGCTATCCGGACAGCACAGATACGCAGTATTTT; CDR3aa: CASSYPDSTDTQYF
j_gene: TRBJ2-5; abundance: -; v_gene: TRBV7-9; d_gene: -; len: 17; CDR3nt: TGTGCCAGCAGCAAGAGCGAGACAGGTACCTCCGGGGAGACCCAGTACTTC; CDR3aa: CASSKSETGTSGETQYF